What follows are 5 T cell receptor beta chains derived from one specimen sequenced in a study of T cell repertoires in cytomegalovirus infection. MiXCR was run by TCRdb on the reads, yielding one entry per CDR3 protein. The repertoire includes around 530,000 distinct CDR3 sequences, about 30% of them detected once, and less than 15% sits in the top ten. Sequenced: PBMCs. All receptors come from a human donor in good health (CMV status not recorded). Some clones in this sample may be carry-over from other donors' samples.

The genes are TRBV5-6 and TRBJ2-7; D is uncertain. Germline CDR1 SGHDT, CDR2 YYEEEE. This CDR3 contains 15 residues. Trimming removed 2 bases at V and 2 bases at J, with 14 bases between. Here the CDR3 DNA reads TGTGCCAGCAGCTTCGGTCAGTCAACTACCTACGAGCAGTACGTC. Translation: CASSFGQSTTYEQYV.

The V gene is TRBV19, the J gene TRBJ2-3, with D perhaps matching TRBD1 (6 bases). The germline V gene has CDR1 LNHDA and CDR2 SQIVND (reference sequence). CDR3 length: 21 amino acids. The V gene lost 3 bases and the J gene lost 0 bases, with 28 bases spanning the gap. CDR3 region: CASSIRLLPTMGAVSTDTQYF. The CDR3 DNA reads as TGTGCCAGTAGTATCCGGCTCCTCCCTACTATGGGGGCCGTGAGCACAGATACGCAGTATTTT. Filled out from reference TRBV19 and TRBJ2-3, the complete variable domain reads DGGITQSPKYLFRKEGQNVTLSCEQNLNHDAMYWYRQDPGQGLRLIYYSQIVNDFQKGDIAEGYSVSREKKESFPLTVTSAQKNPTAFYLCASSIRLLPTMGAVSTDTQYFGPGTRLTVL.

The V gene is TRBV6-5, the J gene TRBJ1-1; 8 bases fit TRBD1. Trimming took 8 bases from V and 4 from J; bases not matched to a gene: 12. Germline V gene data show CDR1 as MNHEY and CDR2 as SVGAGI. The CDR3 is 15 amino acids. CDR3 DNA: TGTGCCAGCTTTCCAACGGGGGACAGGCGCACTGAAGCTTTCTTT. It is translated as CASFPTGDRRTEAFF.

This clonotype was observed a handful of times. This chain links TRBV11-2 with TRBJ1-6; 7 bases are a match to TRBD1. Germline CDR1 SGHAT, CDR2 FQNNGV. The CDR3 runs to 13 residues. J lost 9 bases, V lost 6 bases, and 5 bases had no gene match. The CDR3: CASRTGWSSPLHF. The DNA of the CDR3 is TGTGCCAGCAGGACAGGGTGGAGTTCACCCCTCCACTTT.

This clonotype turned up a few times. This chain uses TRBV11-2 with TRBJ2-7; 15 bases match TRBD2. V shed 5 bases and J 6 bases; nucleotides not matched to a gene: 2. The CDR3 extends over 14 amino acids. From germline, CDR1 is SGHAT and CDR2 FQNNGV. The CDR3 loop is CASSQGLAGGEQYV. In nucleotides, the CDR3 is TGTGCCAGCAGCCAGGGACTAGCGGGAGGCGAGCAGTACGTC.